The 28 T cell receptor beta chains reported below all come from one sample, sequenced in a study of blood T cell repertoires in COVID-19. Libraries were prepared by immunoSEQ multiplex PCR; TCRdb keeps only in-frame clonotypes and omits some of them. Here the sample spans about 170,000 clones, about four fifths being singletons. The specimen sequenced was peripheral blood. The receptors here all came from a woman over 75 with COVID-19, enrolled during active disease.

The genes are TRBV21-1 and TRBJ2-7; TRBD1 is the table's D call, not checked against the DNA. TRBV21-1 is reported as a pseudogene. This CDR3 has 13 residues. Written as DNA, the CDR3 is TGTGCCAGCAGCCGGGACAGGGCCTACGAGCAGTACTTC. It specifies CASSRDRAYEQYF.

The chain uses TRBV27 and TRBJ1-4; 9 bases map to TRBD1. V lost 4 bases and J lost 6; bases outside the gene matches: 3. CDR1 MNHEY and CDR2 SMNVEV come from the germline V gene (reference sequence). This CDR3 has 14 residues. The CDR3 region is CASSSDRGDEKLFF. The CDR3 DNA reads TGTGCCAGCAGTTCTGACAGGGGGGATGAAAAACTGTTTTTT.

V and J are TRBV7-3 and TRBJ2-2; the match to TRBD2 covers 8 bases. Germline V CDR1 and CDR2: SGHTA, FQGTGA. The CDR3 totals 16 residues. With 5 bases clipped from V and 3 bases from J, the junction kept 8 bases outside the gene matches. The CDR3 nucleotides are TGTGCCAGCAGCCAGGTAGCGGGGAAGGACACCGGGGAGCTGTTTTTT. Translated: CASSQVAGKDTGELFF. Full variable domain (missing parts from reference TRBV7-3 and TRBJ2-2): GAGVSQTPSNKVTEKGKYVELRCDPISGHTALYWYRQSLGQGPEFLIYFQGTGAADDSGLPNDRFFAVRPEGSVSTLKIQRTERGDSAVYLCASSQVAGKDTGELFFGEGSRLTVL.

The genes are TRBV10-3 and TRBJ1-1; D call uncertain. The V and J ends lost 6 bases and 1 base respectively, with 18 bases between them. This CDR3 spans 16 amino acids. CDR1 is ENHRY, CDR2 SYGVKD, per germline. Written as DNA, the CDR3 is TGTGCCATCAGAACCATGCTAGGAAGCTCGAACACTGAAGCTTTCTTT. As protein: CAIRTMLGSSNTEAFF.

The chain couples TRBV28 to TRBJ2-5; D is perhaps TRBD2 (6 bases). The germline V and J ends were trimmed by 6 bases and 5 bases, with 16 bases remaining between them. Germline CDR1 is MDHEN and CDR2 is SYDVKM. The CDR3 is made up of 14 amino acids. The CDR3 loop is CASSVTRVTETQYF. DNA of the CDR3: TGTGCCAGCAGCGTGACTAGAGTGACGGAGACCCAGTACTTC. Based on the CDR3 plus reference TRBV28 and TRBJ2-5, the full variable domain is DVKVTQSSRYLVKRTGEKVFLECVQDMDHENMFWYRQDPGLGLRLIYFSYDVKMKEKGDIPEGYSVSREKKERFSLILESASTNQTSMYLCASSVTRVTETQYFGPGTRLLVL.

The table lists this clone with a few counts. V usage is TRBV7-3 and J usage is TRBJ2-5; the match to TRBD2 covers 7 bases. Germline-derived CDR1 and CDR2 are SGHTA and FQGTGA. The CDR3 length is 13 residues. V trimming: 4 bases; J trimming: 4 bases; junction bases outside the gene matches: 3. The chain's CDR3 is CASSSRTRETQYF. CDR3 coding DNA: TGTGCCAGCAGCTCCCGGACTAGAGAGACCCAGTACTTC.

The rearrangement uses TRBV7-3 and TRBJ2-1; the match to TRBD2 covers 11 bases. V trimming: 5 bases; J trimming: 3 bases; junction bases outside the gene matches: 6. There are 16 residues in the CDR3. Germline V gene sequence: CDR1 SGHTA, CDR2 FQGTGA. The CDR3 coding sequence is TGTGCCAGCAGCCCCGCTAGCGGGAGGATCTACAATGAGCAGTTCTTC. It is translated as CASSPASGRIYNEQFF. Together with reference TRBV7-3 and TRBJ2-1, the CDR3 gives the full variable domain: GAGVSQTPSNKVTEKGKYVELRCDPISGHTALYWYRQSLGQGPEFLIYFQGTGAADDSGLPNDRFFAVRPEGSVSTLKIQRTERGDSAVYLCASSPASGRIYNEQFFGPGTRLTVL.

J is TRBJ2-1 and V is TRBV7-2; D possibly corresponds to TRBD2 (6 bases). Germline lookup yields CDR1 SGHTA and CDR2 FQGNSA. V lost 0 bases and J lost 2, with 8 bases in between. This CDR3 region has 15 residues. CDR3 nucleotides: TGTGCCAGCAGCTTAGCGGGGGGAGCCTACAATGAGCAGTTCTTC. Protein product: CASSLAGGAYNEQFF.

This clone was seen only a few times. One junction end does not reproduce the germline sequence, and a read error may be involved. The CDR3 here is CASREGIGELFF. In DNA form, the CDR3 reads TGTGCCAGCAGAGAAGGTATCGGGGAGCTGTTTTTT. The chain uses TRBV2 and TRBJ2-2; D is uncertain. The CDR3 totals 12 residues. Per germline, CDR1 SNHLY and CDR2 FYNNEI.

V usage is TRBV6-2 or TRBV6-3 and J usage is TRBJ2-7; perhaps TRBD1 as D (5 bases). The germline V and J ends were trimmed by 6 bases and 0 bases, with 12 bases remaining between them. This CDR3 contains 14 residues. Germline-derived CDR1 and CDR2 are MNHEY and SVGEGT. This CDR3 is CASSPTRVSYEQYF. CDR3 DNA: TGTGCCAGCAGCCCAACCAGGGTCTCCTACGAGCAGTACTTC.

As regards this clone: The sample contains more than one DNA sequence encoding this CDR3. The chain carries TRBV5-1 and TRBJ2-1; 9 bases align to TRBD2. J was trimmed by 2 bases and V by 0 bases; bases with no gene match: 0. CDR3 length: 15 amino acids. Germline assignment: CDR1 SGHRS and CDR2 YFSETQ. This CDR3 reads CASSLASGAYNEQFF. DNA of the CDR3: TGCGCCAGCAGCTTGGCTAGCGGGGCCTACAATGAGCAGTTCTTC.

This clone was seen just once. The CDR3 region is CASSLYSSYEQYF. For the CDR3, the DNA is TGTGCCAGCAGTTTATACAGCTCCTACGAGCAGTACTTC. The rearrangement joins TRBV28 to TRBJ2-7; D uncertain. The V end lost 1 base, the J end lost 0 bases, and 4 bases lay between the germline ends. Per the germline V gene, CDR1 is MDHEN and CDR2 is SYDVKM. The CDR3 extends over 13 amino acids.

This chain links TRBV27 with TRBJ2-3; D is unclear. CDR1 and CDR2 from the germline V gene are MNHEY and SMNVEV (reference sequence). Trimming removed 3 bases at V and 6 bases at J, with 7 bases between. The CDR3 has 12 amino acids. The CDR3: CASSFSLDTQYF. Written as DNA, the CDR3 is TGTGCCAGCAGTTTTAGCTTGGATACGCAGTATTTT.

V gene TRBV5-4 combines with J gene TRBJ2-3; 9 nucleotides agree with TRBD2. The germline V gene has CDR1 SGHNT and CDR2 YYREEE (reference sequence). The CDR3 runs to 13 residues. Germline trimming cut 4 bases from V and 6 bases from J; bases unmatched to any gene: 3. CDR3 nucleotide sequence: TGTGCCAGCAGCCCGACTAGCGGCGATACGCAGTATTTT. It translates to CASSPTSGDTQYF.

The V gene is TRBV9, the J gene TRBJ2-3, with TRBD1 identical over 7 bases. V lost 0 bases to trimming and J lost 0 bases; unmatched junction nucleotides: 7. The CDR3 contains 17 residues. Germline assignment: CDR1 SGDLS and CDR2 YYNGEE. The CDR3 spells CASSVGAGGLSTDTQYF. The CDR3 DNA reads TGTGCCAGCAGCGTAGGGGCAGGGGGTCTTAGCACAGATACGCAGTATTTT.

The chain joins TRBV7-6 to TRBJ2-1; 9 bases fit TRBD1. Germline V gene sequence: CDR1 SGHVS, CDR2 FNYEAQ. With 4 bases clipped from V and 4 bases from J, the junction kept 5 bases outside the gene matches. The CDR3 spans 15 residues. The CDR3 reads CASSSPGQGYNEQFF. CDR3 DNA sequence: TGTGCCAGCAGCTCTCCGGGACAGGGTTACAATGAGCAGTTCTTC.

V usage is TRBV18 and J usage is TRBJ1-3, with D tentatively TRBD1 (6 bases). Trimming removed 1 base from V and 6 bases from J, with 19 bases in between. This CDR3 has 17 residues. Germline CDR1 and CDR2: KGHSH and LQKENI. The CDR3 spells CASSPLPSGVLQNTIYF. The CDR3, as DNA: TGTGCCAGCTCACCACTTCCCTCAGGGGTATTACAAAACACCATATATTTT.

CDR3 DNA sequence: TGTGCCAGCAGTTTCACCGTCGGGACCTACGAGCAGTACTTC. Translated: CASSFTVGTYEQYF. The rearrangement links TRBV27 to TRBJ2-7; a possible D gene is TRBD2 (5 bases). The ends were cut back, 3 bases at V and 2 bases at J, with 11 bases in the middle. CDR1 is MNHEY, CDR2 SMNVEV, per germline (reference sequence). This CDR3 spans 14 amino acids.

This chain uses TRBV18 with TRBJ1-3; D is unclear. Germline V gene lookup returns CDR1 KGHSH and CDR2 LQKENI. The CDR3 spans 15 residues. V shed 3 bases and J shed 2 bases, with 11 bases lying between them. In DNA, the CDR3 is TGTGCCAGCTCACCCAATTCCGGGGCTGGAAACACCATATATTTT. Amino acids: CASSPNSGAGNTIYF.

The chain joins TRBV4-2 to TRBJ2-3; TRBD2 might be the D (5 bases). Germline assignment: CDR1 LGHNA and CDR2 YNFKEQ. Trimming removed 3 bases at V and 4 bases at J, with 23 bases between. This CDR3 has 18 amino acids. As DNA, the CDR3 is TGTGCCAGCAGCCACCCACCACCTTGGGGAGAAGTAGCAGATACGCAGTATTTT. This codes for CASSHPPPWGEVADTQYF.

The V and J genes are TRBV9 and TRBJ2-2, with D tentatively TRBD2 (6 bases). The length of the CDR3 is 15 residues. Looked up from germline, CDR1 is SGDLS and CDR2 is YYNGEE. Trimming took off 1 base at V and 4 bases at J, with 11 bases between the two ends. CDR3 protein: CASSVNPAGTGELFF. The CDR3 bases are TGTGCCAGCAGCGTAAATCCAGCGGGCACCGGGGAGCTGTTTTTT.

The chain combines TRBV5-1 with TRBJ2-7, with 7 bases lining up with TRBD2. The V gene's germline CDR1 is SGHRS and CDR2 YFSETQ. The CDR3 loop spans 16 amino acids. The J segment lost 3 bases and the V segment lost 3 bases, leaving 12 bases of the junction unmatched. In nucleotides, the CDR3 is TGCGCCAGCAGCTCAAGACAGCGGGACCCAGACTACGAGCAGTACTTC. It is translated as CASSSRQRDPDYEQYF. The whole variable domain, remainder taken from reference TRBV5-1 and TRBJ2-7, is KAGVTQTPRYLIKTRGQQVTLSCSPISGHRSVSWYQQTPGQGLQFLFEYFSETQRNKGNFPGRFSGRQFSNSRSEMNVSTLELGDSALYLCASSSRQRDPDYEQYFGPGTRLTVT.

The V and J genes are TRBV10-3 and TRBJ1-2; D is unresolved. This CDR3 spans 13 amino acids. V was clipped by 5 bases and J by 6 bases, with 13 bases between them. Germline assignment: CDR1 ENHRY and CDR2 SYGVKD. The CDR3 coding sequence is TGTGCCATCAGTACCCTCGGGGTGGATGGCTACACCTTC. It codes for CAISTLGVDGYTF.

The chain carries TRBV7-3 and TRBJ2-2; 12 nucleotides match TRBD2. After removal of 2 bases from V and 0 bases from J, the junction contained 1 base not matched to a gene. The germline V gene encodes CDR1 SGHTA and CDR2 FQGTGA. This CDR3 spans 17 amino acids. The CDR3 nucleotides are TGTGCCAGCAGCTTACTAGCGGGAGGGCCGAACACCGGGGAGCTGTTTTTT. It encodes CASSLLAGGPNTGELFF.

The CDR3 sequence: CASWPGGEGNQPQHF. The CDR3 DNA sequence: TGTGCCAGCTGGCCGGGGGGTGAAGGCAATCAGCCCCAGCATTTT. This chain links TRBV11-3 with TRBJ1-5; D is possibly TRBD1 (5 bases). This CDR3 is 15 amino acids long. In germline, CDR1 is SGHNT, CDR2 YENEEA. Between the trimmed V and J ends, which lost 8 bases and 2 bases, there was a span of 16 bases.

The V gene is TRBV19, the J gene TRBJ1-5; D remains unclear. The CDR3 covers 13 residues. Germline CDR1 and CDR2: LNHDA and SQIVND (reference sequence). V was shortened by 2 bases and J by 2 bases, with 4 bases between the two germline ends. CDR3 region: CASSISGNQPQHF. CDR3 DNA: TGTGCCAGTAGTATATCCGGCAATCAGCCCCAGCATTTT.

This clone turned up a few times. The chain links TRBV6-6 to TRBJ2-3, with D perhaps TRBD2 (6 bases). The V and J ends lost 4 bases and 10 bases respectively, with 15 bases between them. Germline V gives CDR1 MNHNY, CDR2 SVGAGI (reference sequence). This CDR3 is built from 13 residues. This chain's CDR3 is CASSSTPGVSQYF. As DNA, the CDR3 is TGTGCCAGCAGTTCGACCCCGGGGGTTTCGCAGTATTTT.

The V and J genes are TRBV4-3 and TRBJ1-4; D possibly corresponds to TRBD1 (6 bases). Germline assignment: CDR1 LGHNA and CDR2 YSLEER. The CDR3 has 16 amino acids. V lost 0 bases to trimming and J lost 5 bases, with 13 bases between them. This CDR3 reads CASSQDGTGRNEKLFF. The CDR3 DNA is TGCGCCAGCAGCCAAGATGGAACAGGGCGGAATGAAAAACTGTTTTTT.